The following is a T cell receptor (beta chain) sequence with its context. Trimming removed 4 bases from V and 4 bases from J; junction bases left unmatched: 4. The germline CDR1 and CDR2 sequences are LGHDT and YNNKEL (reference sequence). The CDR3 is 14 residues long. These data come from a study of control samples from healthy donors and cancer patients. Here immunoSEQ multiplex PCR was the method, and the copy in TCRdb shows in-frame clones only, minus some. Among some 200,000 clones listed, roughly 91% were seen once. The chain uses TRBV3-1 (or the pseudogene TRBV3-2) and TRBJ2-3; 8 nucleotides line up with TRBD2. The receptor's source is a woman in her 30s in good health. Sequenced input: blood. Here the CDR3 DNA reads TGTGCCAGCAGCCGGAGCGGGGGTTCAGATACGCAGTATTTT. Its protein product is CASSRSGGSDTQYF.